This paragraph reports one T cell receptor (beta chain). Its specificity is not known. These data originate in a study of blood T cells in healthy people across ages. The CDR3 has 13 residues. With 4 bases removed from V and 2 bases from J, the gap between germline ends came to 9 bases. Germline values: CDR1 SNHLY, CDR2 FYNNEI. A second PCR, run for 7 to 11 cycles, used a sample-barcoded 5' primer plus a J-beta primer mix. From the 5' RACE reads, TCRdb called clonotypes with MiXCR, one entry per CDR3 protein. The sample records about 1.5 million distinct CDR3 sequences, 42% being singletons. Findings and caveats of the study: A strong correlation was found between TCR beta diversity and the percentage of naive T cells.

The sequenced material came from blood. This clonotype was sampled from a young woman in good health. This sequence joins TRBV2 and TRBJ2-7; D unclear. Here the CDR3 reads CASSAELAYEQYF. CDR3 sequence (DNA): TGTGCCAGCAGTGCGGAGTTGGCCTACGAGCAGTACTTC.